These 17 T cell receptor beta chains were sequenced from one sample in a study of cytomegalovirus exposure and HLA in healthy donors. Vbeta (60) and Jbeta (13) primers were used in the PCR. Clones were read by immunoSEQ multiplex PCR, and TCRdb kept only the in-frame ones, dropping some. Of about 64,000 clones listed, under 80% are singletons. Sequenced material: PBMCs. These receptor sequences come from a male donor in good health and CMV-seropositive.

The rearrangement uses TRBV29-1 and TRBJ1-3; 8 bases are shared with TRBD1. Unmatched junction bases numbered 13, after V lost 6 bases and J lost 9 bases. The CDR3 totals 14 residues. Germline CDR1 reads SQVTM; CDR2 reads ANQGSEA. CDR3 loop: CSVDRDRHGGTIYF. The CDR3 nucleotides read TGCAGCGTCGACCGGGACAGGCATGGGGGCACCATATATTTT.

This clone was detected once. CDR3 in amino acids: CASSSAGYEQYF. CDR3 nucleotides: TGCGCCAGCAGCTCCGCGGGATACGAGCAGTACTTC. The chain is built from TRBV5-1 and TRBJ2-7; possibly TRBD2 for D (6 bases). V shed 3 bases and J shed 4 bases, with 8 bases lying between them. The CDR3 covers 12 residues. Germline V gives CDR1 SGHRS, CDR2 YFSETQ.

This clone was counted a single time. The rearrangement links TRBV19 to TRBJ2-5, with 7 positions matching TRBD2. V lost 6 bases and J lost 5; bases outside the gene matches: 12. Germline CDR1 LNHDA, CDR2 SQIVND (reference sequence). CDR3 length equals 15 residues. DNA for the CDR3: TGTGCCAGTAGGACCCTAGGCGGGGGTGATGAGACCCAGTACTTC. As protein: CASRTLGGGDETQYF. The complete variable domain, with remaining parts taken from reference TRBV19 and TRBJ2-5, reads DGGITQSPKYLFRKEGQNVTLSCEQNLNHDAMYWYRQDPGQGLRLIYYSQIVNDFQKGDIAEGYSVSREKKESFPLTVTSAQKNPTAFYLCASRTLGGGDETQYFGPGTRLLVL.

The CDR3 bases are TGTGCCAGCAAAGCTTGGAGCACCGGGGAGCTGTTTTTT. It translates to CASKAWSTGELFF. This rearrangement joins TRBV5-8 to TRBJ2-2; D uncertain. V dropped 6 bases and J dropped 4 bases, with 10 bases sitting between them. Per the germline V gene, CDR1 is SGHTS and CDR2 is YDEGEE. The CDR3 runs 13 residues.

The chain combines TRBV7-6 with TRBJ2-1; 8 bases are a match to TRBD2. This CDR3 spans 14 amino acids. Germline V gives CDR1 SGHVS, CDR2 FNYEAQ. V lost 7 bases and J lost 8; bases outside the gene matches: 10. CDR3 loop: CASTRGGGPDEQFF. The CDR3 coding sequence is TGTGCCAGCACCCGGGGCGGGGGGCCAGATGAGCAGTTCTTC.

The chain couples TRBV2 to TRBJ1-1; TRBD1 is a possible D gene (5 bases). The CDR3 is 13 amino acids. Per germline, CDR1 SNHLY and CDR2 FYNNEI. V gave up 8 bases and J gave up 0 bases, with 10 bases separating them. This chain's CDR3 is CASWGQLNTEAFF. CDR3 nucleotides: TGTGCCAGCTGGGGCCAATTGAACACTGAAGCTTTCTTT.

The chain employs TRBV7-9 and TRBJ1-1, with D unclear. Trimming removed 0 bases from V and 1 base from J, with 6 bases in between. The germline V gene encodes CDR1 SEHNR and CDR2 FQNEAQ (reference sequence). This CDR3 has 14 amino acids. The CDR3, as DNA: TGTGCCAGCAGCTTAGCGCTGGCGAACACTGAAGCTTTCTTT. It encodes CASSLALANTEAFF.

Written as DNA, the CDR3 is TGTGCCAGCAGCTCACAACTGGGACAGGGGGCGAACACTGAAGCTTTCTTT. Translated, it gives CASSSQLGQGANTEAFF. The chain combines TRBV11-3 with TRBJ1-1, with 12 positions matching TRBD1. CDR1 and CDR2 (germline): SGHNT, YENEEA. The CDR3 runs to 17 residues. V trimming: 4 bases; J trimming: 1 base; junction bases outside the gene matches: 7.

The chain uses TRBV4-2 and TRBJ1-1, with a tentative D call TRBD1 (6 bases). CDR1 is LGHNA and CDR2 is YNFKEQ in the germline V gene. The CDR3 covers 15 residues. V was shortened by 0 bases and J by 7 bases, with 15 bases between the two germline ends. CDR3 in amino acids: CASSQDRGGRFEAFF. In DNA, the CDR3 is TGTGCCAGCAGCCAAGATCGCGGGGGGCGATTTGAAGCTTTCTTT.

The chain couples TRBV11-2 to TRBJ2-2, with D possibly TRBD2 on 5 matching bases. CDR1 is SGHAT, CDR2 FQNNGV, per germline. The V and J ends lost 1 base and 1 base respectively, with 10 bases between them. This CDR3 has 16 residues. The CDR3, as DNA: TGTGCCAGCAGCTTAGTCTCGAGCGGGAACACCGGGGAGCTGTTTTTT. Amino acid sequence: CASSLVSSGNTGELFF.

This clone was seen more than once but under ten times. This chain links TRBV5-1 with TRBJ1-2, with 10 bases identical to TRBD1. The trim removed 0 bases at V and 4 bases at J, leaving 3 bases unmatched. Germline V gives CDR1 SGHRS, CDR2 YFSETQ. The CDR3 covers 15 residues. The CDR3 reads CASSLEGQGSYGYTF. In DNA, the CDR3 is TGCGCCAGCAGCTTGGAGGGACAGGGGAGCTATGGCTACACCTTC.

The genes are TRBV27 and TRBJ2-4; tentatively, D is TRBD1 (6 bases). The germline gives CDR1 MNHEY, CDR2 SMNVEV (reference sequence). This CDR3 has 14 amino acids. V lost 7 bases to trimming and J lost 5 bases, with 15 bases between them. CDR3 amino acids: CASTSPHRENIQYF. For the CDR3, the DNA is TGTGCCAGCACCAGCCCCCACAGGGAAAACATTCAGTACTTC.

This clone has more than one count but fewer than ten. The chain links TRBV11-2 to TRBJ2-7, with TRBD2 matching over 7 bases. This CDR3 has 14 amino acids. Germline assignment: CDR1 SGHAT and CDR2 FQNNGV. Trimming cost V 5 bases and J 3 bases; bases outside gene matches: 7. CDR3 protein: CASSHPGTNYEQYF. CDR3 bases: TGTGCCAGCAGCCACCCAGGGACTAACTACGAGCAGTACTTC.

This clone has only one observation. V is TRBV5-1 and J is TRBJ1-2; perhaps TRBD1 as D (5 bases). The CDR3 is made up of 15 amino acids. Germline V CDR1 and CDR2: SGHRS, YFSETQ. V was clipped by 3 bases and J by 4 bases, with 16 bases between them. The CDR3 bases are TGCGCCAGCAGCTCCTGGGACTCTAAGCCCTATGGCTACACCTTC. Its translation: CASSSWDSKPYGYTF.

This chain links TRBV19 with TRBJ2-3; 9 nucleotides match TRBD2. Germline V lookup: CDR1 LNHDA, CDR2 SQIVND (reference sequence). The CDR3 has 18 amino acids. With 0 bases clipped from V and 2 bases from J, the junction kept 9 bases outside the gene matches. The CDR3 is CASSIDLTSGRVTDTQYF. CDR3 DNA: TGTGCCAGTAGTATAGATCTTACTAGCGGGCGGGTCACAGATACGCAGTATTTT.

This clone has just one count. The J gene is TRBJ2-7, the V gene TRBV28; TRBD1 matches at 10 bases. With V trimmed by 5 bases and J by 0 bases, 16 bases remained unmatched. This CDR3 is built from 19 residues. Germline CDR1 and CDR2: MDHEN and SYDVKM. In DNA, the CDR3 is TGTGCCAGCAGTGACTCCGGGACAGGGGCGTACATCAGCTCCTACGAGCAGTACTTC. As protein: CASSDSGTGAYISSYEQYF. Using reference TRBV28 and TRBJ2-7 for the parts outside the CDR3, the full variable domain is DVKVTQSSRYLVKRTGEKVFLECVQDMDHENMFWYRQDPGLGLRLIYFSYDVKMKEKGDIPEGYSVSREKKERFSLILESASTNQTSMYLCASSDSGTGAYISSYEQYFGPGTRLTVT.

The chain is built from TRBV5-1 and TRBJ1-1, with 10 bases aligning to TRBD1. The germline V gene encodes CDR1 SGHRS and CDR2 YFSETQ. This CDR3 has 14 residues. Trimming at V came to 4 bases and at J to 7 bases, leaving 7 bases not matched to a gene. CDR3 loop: CASSHRTGGSEAFF. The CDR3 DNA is TGCGCCAGCAGCCACAGGACAGGGGGAAGTGAAGCTTTCTTT.